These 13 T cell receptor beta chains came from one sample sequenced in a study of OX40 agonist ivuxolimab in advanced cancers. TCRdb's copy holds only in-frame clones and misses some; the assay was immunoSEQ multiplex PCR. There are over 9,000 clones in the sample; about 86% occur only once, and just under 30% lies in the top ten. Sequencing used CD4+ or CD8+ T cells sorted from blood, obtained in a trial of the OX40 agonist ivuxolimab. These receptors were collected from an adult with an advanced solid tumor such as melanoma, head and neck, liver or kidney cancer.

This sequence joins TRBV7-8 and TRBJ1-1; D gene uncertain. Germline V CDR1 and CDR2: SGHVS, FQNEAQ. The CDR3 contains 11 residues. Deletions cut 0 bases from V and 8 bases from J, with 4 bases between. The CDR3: CASSLAGEAFF. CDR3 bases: TGTGCCAGCAGCTTAGCGGGGGAAGCTTTCTTT.

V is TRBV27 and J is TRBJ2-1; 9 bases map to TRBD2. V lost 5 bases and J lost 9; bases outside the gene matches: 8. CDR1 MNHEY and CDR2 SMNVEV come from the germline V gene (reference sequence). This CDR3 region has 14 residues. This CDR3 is CASSLPGLAPEQFF. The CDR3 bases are TGTGCCAGCAGTCTCCCGGGACTAGCCCCTGAGCAGTTCTTC.

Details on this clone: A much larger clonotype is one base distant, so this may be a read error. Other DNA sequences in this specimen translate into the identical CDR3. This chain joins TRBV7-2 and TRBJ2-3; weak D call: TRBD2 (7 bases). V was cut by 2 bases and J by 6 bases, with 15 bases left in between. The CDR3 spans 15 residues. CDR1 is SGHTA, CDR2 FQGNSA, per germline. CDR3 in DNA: TGTGCCAGCAGCTTAAGTGGGGGGGCAGGGGATACGCAGTATTTT. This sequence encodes CASSLSGGAGDTQYF.

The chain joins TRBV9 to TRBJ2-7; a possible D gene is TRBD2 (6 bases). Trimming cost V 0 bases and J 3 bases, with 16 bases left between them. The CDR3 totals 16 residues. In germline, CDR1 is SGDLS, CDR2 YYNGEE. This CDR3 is CASSVDGSGLYYEQYF. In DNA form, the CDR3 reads TGTGCCAGCAGCGTAGATGGCTCGGGACTCTACTACGAGCAGTACTTC. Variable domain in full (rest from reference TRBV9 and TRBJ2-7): DSGVTQTPKHLITATGQRVTLRCSPRSGDLSVYWYQQSLDQGLQFLIQYYNGEERAKGNILERFSAQQFPDLHSELNLSSLELGDSALYFCASSVDGSGLYYEQYFGPGTRLTVT.

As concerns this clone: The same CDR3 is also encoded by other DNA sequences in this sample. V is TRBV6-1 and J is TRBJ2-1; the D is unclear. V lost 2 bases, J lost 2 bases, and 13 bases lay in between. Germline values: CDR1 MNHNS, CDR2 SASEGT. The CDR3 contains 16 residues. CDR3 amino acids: CASSESWSSPYNEQFF. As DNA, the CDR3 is TGTGCCAGCAGTGAAAGTTGGTCCTCCCCCTACAATGAGCAGTTCTTC.

The CDR3, as DNA: TGTGCCAGCAGTCACGGGACAGTGGCCCCCGGGGAGCTGTTTTTT. Encoded protein: CASSHGTVAPGELFF. The rearrangement uses TRBV2 and TRBJ2-2; TRBD1 matches at 7 bases. CDR3 length equals 15 residues. V lost 5 bases, J lost 6 bases, and 9 bases stayed unmatched. The germline V gene has CDR1 SNHLY and CDR2 FYNNEI. The entire variable domain, with the rest obtained from reference TRBV2 and TRBJ2-2, is as follows: EPEVTQTPSHQVTQMGQEVILRCVPISNHLYFYWYRQILGQKVEFLVSFYNNEISEKSEIFDDQFSVERPDGSNFTLKIRSTKLEDSAMYFCASSHGTVAPGELFFGEGSRLTVL.

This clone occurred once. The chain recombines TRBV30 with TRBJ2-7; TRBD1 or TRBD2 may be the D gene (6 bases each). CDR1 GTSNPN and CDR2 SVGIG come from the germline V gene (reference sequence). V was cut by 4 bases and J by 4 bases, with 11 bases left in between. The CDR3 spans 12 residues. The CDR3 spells CAWMEGGYEQYF. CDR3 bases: TGTGCCTGGATGGAGGGGGGTTACGAGCAGTACTTC.

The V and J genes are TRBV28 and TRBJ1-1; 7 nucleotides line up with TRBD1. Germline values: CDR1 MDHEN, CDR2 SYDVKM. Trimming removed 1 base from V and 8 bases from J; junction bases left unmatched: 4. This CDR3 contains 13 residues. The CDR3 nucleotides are TGTGCCAGCAGTTTATACGGGACAGACGAAGCTTTCTTT. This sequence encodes CASSLYGTDEAFF.

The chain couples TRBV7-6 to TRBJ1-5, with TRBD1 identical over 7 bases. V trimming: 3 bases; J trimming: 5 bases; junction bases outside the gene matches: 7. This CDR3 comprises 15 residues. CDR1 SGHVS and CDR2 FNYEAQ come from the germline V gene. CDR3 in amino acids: CASSLEPGGDQPQHF. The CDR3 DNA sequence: TGTGCCAGCAGCTTGGAACCAGGGGGGGATCAGCCCCAGCATTTT.

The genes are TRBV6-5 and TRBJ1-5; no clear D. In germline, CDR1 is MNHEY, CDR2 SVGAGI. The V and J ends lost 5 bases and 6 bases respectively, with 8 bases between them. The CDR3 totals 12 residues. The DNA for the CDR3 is TGTGCCAGCAGTCAGCCAGGTCAGCCCCAGCATTTT. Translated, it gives CASSQPGQPQHF.

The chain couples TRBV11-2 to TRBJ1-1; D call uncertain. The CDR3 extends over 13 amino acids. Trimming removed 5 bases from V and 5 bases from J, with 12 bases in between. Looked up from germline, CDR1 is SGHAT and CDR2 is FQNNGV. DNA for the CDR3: TGTGCCAGCAGCCCCGGTGAGCTTACTGAAGCTTTCTTT. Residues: CASSPGELTEAFF.

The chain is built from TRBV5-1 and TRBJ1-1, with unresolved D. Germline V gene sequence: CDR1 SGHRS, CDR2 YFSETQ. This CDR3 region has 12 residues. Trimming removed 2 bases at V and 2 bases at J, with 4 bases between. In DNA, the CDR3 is TGCGCCAGCAGCTTACAAAACACTGAAGCTTTCTTT. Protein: CASSLQNTEAFF.

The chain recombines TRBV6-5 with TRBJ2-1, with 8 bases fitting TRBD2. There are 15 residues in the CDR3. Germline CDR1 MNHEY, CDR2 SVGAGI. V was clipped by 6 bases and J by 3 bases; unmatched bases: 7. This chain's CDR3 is CASSPTSGVYNEQFF. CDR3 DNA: TGTGCCAGCAGCCCTACTAGCGGAGTCTACAATGAGCAGTTCTTC.